These 32 T cell receptor beta chains came from one sample sequenced in a study of T cell repertoires in cytomegalovirus infection. TCRdb reanalysed the reads using MiXCR and keeps one entry per CDR3 protein. Of some 150,000 distinct CDR3 sequences listed, approximately 5.9% were seen once; the top ten hold roughly 18%. The sequenced material came from PBMCs. Receptors originate from a human donor in good health (CMV status not recorded). Some clones in this sample may be carry-over from other donors' samples.

The table lists this clonotype with many counts. The chain recombines TRBV7-6 with TRBJ2-2; a possible D gene is TRBD2 (7 bases). Germline V gene lookup returns CDR1 SGHVS and CDR2 FNYEAQ. This CDR3 contains 17 residues. V was shortened by 5 bases and J by 6 bases, with 22 bases between the two germline ends. CDR3 region: CASSPLRGGAIAGELFF. Written as DNA, the CDR3 is TGTGCCAGCAGCCCCCTAAGGGGGGGGGCAATAGCCGGGGAGCTGTTTTTT.

This clonotype was counted a few times. The chain joins TRBV9 to TRBJ2-3; D gene unclear. Germline V lookup: CDR1 SGDLS, CDR2 YYNGEE. V was pared by 3 bases and J by 2 bases, with 10 bases between. CDR3 length: 14 amino acids. CDR3 DNA: TGTGCCAGCAGCGCCCGCCTAAACACAGATACGCAGTATTTT. Residues: CASSARLNTDTQYF.

This clonotype came up many times. The chain carries TRBV7-3 and TRBJ2-5, with D possibly matching TRBD2 (5 bases). The V gene's germline CDR1 is SGHTA and CDR2 FQGTGA. V shed 5 bases and J shed 4 bases, with 20 bases lying between them. This CDR3 spans 16 amino acids. The CDR3 is CASSRIGGHRGETQYF. The CDR3 DNA is TGTGCCAGCAGCCGGATCGGCGGGCATCGCGGAGAGACCCAGTACTTC. The whole variable domain, remainder taken from reference TRBV7-3 and TRBJ2-5, is GAGVSQTPSNKVTEKGKYVELRCDPISGHTALYWYRQSLGQGPEFLIYFQGTGAADDSGLPNDRFFAVRPEGSVSTLKIQRTERGDSAVYLCASSRIGGHRGETQYFGPGTRLLVL.

This clonotype was counted at least ten times. The V call is TRBV6-2 or TRBV6-3, the J call TRBJ1-1; D is uncertain. The CDR3 consists of 14 residues. In germline, CDR1 is MNHEY, CDR2 SVGEGT. V gave up 5 bases and J gave up 8 bases, with 18 bases separating them. The CDR3 DNA is TGTGCCAGCAGTCCAACTTCAATCCTCCGGGAAGCTTTCTTT. It translates to CASSPTSILREAFF.

This clonotype occurred many times. The chain joins TRBV6-2 or TRBV6-3 to TRBJ2-3; 10 bases align to TRBD2. Germline CDR1 reads MNHEY; CDR2 reads SVGEGT. V dropped 6 bases and J dropped 4; count of bases not matched to a gene: 4. The CDR3 sequence is 14 residues long. Here the CDR3 DNA reads TGTGCCAGCAGACCTAGCGGGGGCCCAGATACGCAGTATTTT. Its translation is CASRPSGGPDTQYF.

The sample holds a few counts of this clonotype. The V and J genes are TRBV20-1 and TRBJ1-2; a weak D match, TRBD1 (6 bases). Per germline, CDR1 DFQATT and CDR2 SNEGSKA (reference sequence). The CDR3 has 17 amino acids. Trimming took off 0 bases at V and 2 bases at J, with 19 bases between the two ends. As DNA, the CDR3 is TGCAGTGCTAGAGATGTAGAGTGGACAGAGGAGAACTATGGCTACACCTTC. It codes for CSARDVEWTEENYGYTF.

This clonotype was seen ten or more times. DNA for the CDR3: TGTGCCAGCAGCTCCAAGGGGGCAGGGGAGCAGTACTTC. Protein sequence: CASSSKGAGEQYF. The J gene is TRBJ2-7, the V gene TRBV7-2; 7 positions agree with TRBD1. The CDR3 loop spans 13 amino acids. The germline V gene has CDR1 SGHTA and CDR2 FQGNSA. Unmatched junction bases numbered 7, after V lost 4 bases and J lost 7 bases.

This clonotype appeared many times. V gene TRBV7-2 combines with J gene TRBJ1-1; no clear D. V lost 6 bases and J lost 2, with 7 bases in between. This CDR3 has 12 residues. CDR1 is SGHTA, CDR2 FQGNSA, per germline. CDR3: CASRVINTEAFF. The CDR3 DNA is TGTGCCAGCAGGGTTATCAACACTGAAGCTTTCTTT. The full variable domain, rest sourced from reference TRBV7-2 and TRBJ1-1, is GAGVSQSPSNKVTEKGKDVELRCDPISGHTALYWYRQSLGQGLEFLIYFQGNSAPDKSGLPSDRFSAERTGGSVSTLTIQRTQQEDSAVYLCASRVINTEAFFGQGTRLTVV.

The chain joins TRBV12-3 or TRBV12-4 to TRBJ2-3; no definite D call. Deletions cut 2 bases from V and 2 bases from J, with 8 bases between. The CDR3 length is 14 residues. The DNA of the CDR3 is TGTGCCAGCAGTTTACCTCCTACCACAGATACGCAGTATTTT. Translation: CASSLPPTTDTQYF.

This clonotype was seen repeatedly, ten times or more. The chain couples TRBV14 to TRBJ2-3; D is ambiguous. Deletions cut 1 base from V and 6 bases from J, with 11 bases between. Germline CDR1 is SGHDN and CDR2 is FVKESK. The CDR3 length is 14 residues. The DNA of the CDR3 is TGTGCCAGCAGCCAAGTAAGAGGCCTCGATACGCAGTATTTT. Its protein product is CASSQVRGLDTQYF.

With regard to this clonotype: A read error is possible here, since a much larger clone lies one base away. V is TRBV20-1 and J is TRBJ2-7, with D perhaps TRBD2 (6 bases). Germline V gene lookup returns CDR1 DFQATT and CDR2 SNEGSKA (reference sequence). The CDR3 contains 15 residues. CDR3: CGAQTRDFSPYEQYF. CDR3 in DNA: TGCGGTGCTCAGACCCGGGACTTCTCACCCTACGAGCAGTACTTC.

Many counts were recorded for this clonotype. The chain carries TRBV20-1 and TRBJ2-1, with 9 bases that match TRBD2. CDR3 length: 14 amino acids. The V gene end was trimmed by 5 bases and the J gene end by 6 bases; junction bases not matched to a gene: 8. Germline V CDR1 and CDR2: DFQATT, SNEGSKA (reference sequence). The CDR3 loop is CSALTVRGGNEQFF. The CDR3 nucleotides read TGCAGTGCTCTAACGGTGCGGGGGGGCAATGAGCAGTTCTTC.

There are many counts of this clonotype. The CDR3 DNA reads as TGCGCCAGCAGCTTGGCCGGGACAGGGGCCCTTAGAGGGGAGACCCAGTACTTC. Protein product: CASSLAGTGALRGETQYF. The chain has TRBV5-1 and TRBJ2-5; 10 bases are shared with TRBD1. J was trimmed by 5 bases and V by 0 bases; bases with no gene match: 13. The CDR3 is made up of 18 amino acids. Germline values: CDR1 SGHRS, CDR2 YFSETQ.

This clonotype has a count of ten or more. This rearrangement joins TRBV7-8 to TRBJ2-7; D ambiguous. V was trimmed by 3 bases and J by 5 bases, leaving 5 bases between them. The CDR3 extends over 11 amino acids. CDR1 and CDR2 (germline): SGHVS, FQNEAQ. Here the CDR3 DNA reads TGTGCCAGCAGCTTTGGGGACGAGCAGTACTTC. This gives the protein CASSFGDEQYF.

The rearrangement joins TRBV12-3 or TRBV12-4 to TRBJ1-2; tentatively, D is TRBD1 (6 bases). The ends were cut back, 2 bases at V and 7 bases at J, with 14 bases in the middle. CDR3 length: 14 residues. In DNA, the CDR3 is TGTGCCAGCAGTTTAAACAGGGAAGCCTCTGGCTACACCTTC. Its protein product is CASSLNREASGYTF.

This clonotype has a handful of counts. The chain links TRBV29-1 to TRBJ2-5, with D perhaps matching TRBD2 (5 bases). Trimming removed 4 bases at V and 4 bases at J, with 13 bases between. CDR3 size: 13 residues. Per germline, CDR1 SQVTM and CDR2 ANQGSEA. In DNA form, the CDR3 reads TGCAGCGTTGCGGGCCTAGCCACAGAGACCCAGTACTTC. Translation: CSVAGLATETQYF.

This chain uses TRBV6-5 with TRBJ2-3, with a possible D match to TRBD2 (6 bases). Trimming stripped 9 bases from V and 3 bases from J, with 16 bases between. This CDR3 spans 14 amino acids. Germline V gene sequence: CDR1 MNHEY, CDR2 SVGAGI. CDR3 coding DNA: TGTGCCAGTAGGAGCGGGCAGAGGACAGATACGCAGTATTTT. Translating gives CASRSGQRTDTQYF.

Of note for this clonotype: A much larger clone differs from this one at a single base, so this may be a read error. The gene calls are TRBV5-6 and TRBJ2-2, with D perhaps matching TRBD1 or TRBD2 (5 bases each). CDR1 SGHDT and CDR2 YYEEEE come from the germline V gene. The CDR3 loop spans 14 amino acids. DNA of the CDR3: TGTGCCAGCCCCGGGACGACGAACACCGGGAAGCTGTTTTTT. Protein sequence: CASPGTTNTGKLFF.

This clonotype has a count of ten or more. V is TRBV7-2 and J is TRBJ2-3; 9 nucleotides match TRBD2. Germline V gene lookup returns CDR1 SGHTA and CDR2 FQGNSA. CDR3 size: 16 residues. V shed 3 bases, J shed 4 bases, and the junction held 8 bases outside the gene matches. CDR3 coding DNA: TGTGCCAGCAGCTTCGCCGGGACTAGCCAAGCAGATACGCAGTATTTT. It codes for CASSFAGTSQADTQYF.

This clonotype occurred many times. The rearrangement links TRBV28 to TRBJ1-1; D is possibly TRBD1 (5 bases). From germline, CDR1 is MDHEN and CDR2 SYDVKM. This CDR3 region has 12 residues. V dropped 7 bases and J dropped 6 bases, with 12 bases sitting between them. The CDR3 spells CASTWGGAEAFF. For the CDR3, the DNA is TGTGCCAGCACCTGGGGGGGAGCTGAAGCTTTCTTT.

At least ten counts were recorded for this clonotype. The chain links TRBV28 to TRBJ2-2; D uncertain. Germline assignment: CDR1 MDHEN and CDR2 SYDVKM. This CDR3 comprises 12 residues. V lost 2 bases, J lost 6 bases, and 4 bases lay in between. The CDR3 region is CASSLQAGELFF. CDR3 nucleotide sequence: TGTGCCAGCAGTTTACAGGCCGGGGAGCTGTTTTTT.

A remark on this clonotype: One base away lies a much larger clone, so this may be a sequencing read error. The chain combines TRBV5-1 with TRBJ2-7, with a possible D match to TRBD1 (5 bases). Germline lookup yields CDR1 SGHRS and CDR2 YFSETQ. The CDR3 sequence is 14 residues long. V was pared by 0 bases and J by 7 bases, with 14 bases between. CDR3 sequence: CASSLDPTAREQYF. The CDR3 DNA reads TGCGCCAGCAGCTTGGACCCGACAGCCCGGGAGCAGTACTTC.

J is TRBJ1-6 and V is TRBV9; 7 positions match TRBD1. This CDR3 region has 15 residues. The germline CDR1 and CDR2 sequences are SGDLS and YYNGEE. Losses at the gene ends were 1 base for V and 10 bases for J; bases not matched to a gene: 8. DNA for the CDR3: TGTGCCAGCAGCGTAACGACAGGGTTGGAATCACCCCTCCACTTT. Translating it yields CASSVTTGLESPLHF.

This clonotype appeared many times. The rearrangement links TRBV7-9 to TRBJ2-1; D possibly corresponds to TRBD2 (6 bases). The CDR3 runs to 13 residues. Germline V lookup: CDR1 SEHNR, CDR2 FQNEAQ (reference sequence). Trimming took off 3 bases at V and 10 bases at J, with 13 bases between the two ends. DNA of the CDR3: TGTGCCAGCAGCTTGGCCACCGGGGGAGAGCAGTTCTTC. Protein product: CASSLATGGEQFF.

This clonotype was recorded at least ten times. This chain connects TRBV19 to TRBJ2-2; maybe TRBD1 (5 bases). The CDR3 extends over 17 amino acids. Germline-derived CDR1 and CDR2 are LNHDA and SQIVND (reference sequence). Trimming took 7 bases from V and 6 from J, leaving 24 bases between them. The CDR3 coding sequence is TGTGCCAGTACCGTTTCGTGGCGTGGGGCCCGGGCCGGGGAGCTGTTTTTT. This translates into CASTVSWRGARAGELFF.

This clonotype showed up many times. The rearrangement links TRBV27 to TRBJ1-1, with D perhaps matching TRBD1 (5 bases). The ends were cut back, 0 bases at V and 1 base at J, with 9 bases in the middle. The CDR3 has 15 amino acids. Germline CDR1 MNHEY, CDR2 SMNVEV (reference sequence). The DNA for the CDR3 is TGTGCCAGCAGTTTATCCCGCGGGGCGAACACTGAAGCTTTCTTT. As protein: CASSLSRGANTEAFF.

In this sample, this clonotype turned up a few times. The J gene is TRBJ2-3, the V gene TRBV29-1, with D possibly TRBD2 on 5 matching bases. CDR1 is SQVTM, CDR2 ANQGSEA, per germline. The CDR3 loop spans 14 amino acids. V was cut by 3 bases and J by 3 bases, with 13 bases left in between. The CDR3 DNA is TGCAGCGTTGAGGGGTTAAGCGGAACAGATACGCAGTATTTT. Translating gives CSVEGLSGTDTQYF.

This clonotype was picked up many times. In DNA, the CDR3 is TGTGCCAGCAGCCTAACACTGGGGTTCACTGAAGCTTTCTTT. This gives the protein CASSLTLGFTEAFF. The chain is built from TRBV7-2 and TRBJ1-1; D gene ambiguous. CDR1 SGHTA and CDR2 FQGNSA come from the germline V gene. Trimming took off 5 bases at V and 4 bases at J, with 14 bases between the two ends. The CDR3 has 14 residues.

Many counts were recorded for this clonotype. The CDR3 region has the DNA TGTGCCAGCAGTTACTCGGACAGGTTGAACACTGAAGCTTTCTTT. Translated: CASSYSDRLNTEAFF. The V call is TRBV6-2 or TRBV6-3, the J call TRBJ1-1, with 7 bases aligning to TRBD1. The germline V gene has CDR1 MNHEY and CDR2 SVGEGT. The CDR3 spans 15 residues. V gave up 0 bases and J gave up 0 bases; unmatched junction bases: 1.

This clonotype showed up just a few times. The J gene is TRBJ2-3, the V gene TRBV2, with a possible D match to TRBD1 (5 bases). Per germline, CDR1 SNHLY and CDR2 FYNNEI. CDR3 length equals 14 residues. Trimming took 3 bases from V and 4 from J, leaving 11 bases between them. In DNA form, the CDR3 reads TGTGCCAGCAGTGATGGATTAGGGGCAGATACGCAGTATTTT. This gives the protein CASSDGLGADTQYF. The full variable domain, in which reference TRBV2 and TRBJ2-3 provide the parts outside the CDR3, is EPEVTQTPSHQVTQMGQEVILRCVPISNHLYFYWYRQILGQKVEFLVSFYNNEISEKSEIFDDQFSVERPDGSNFTLKIRSTKLEDSAMYFCASSDGLGADTQYFGPGTRLTVL.

This clonotype has a count of ten or more. V is TRBV7-2 and J is TRBJ2-1; weak D call: TRBD1 (5 bases). This CDR3 comprises 17 residues. V lost 5 bases and J 0 bases, leaving 17 bases between the germline ends. CDR1 and CDR2 from the germline V gene are SGHTA and FQGNSA. The CDR3 here is CASSINPRGHSYNEQFF. In nucleotides, the CDR3 is TGTGCCAGCAGCATAAATCCCCGAGGACACTCCTACAATGAGCAGTTCTTC.

This clonotype was observed at least ten times. The chain joins TRBV7-8 to TRBJ2-5, with 11 positions matching TRBD2. Looked up from germline, CDR1 is SGHVS and CDR2 is FQNEAQ. After removal of 5 bases from V and 4 bases from J, the junction contained 3 bases not matched to a gene. This CDR3 is 14 amino acids long. The CDR3 protein is CASSQGLAAETQYF. The CDR3 region has the DNA TGTGCCAGCAGCCAGGGACTAGCGGCAGAGACCCAGTACTTC.